The next 19 T cell receptor beta chains were all read from a single sample in a study of blood T cell repertoires in COVID-19. This table comes from immunoSEQ multiplex PCR, and its TCRdb copy is limited to in-frame clones, with some not included. The table includes about 230,000 clones, about 90% detected once. Sequencing was performed on PBMCs or T cells enriched from blood (not recorded which). These receptors were collected from a woman aged 30 to 39 who had been exposed to COVID-19.

This clone was recorded a few times. This chain links TRBV5-4 with TRBJ2-3; D gene ambiguous. V was pared by 0 bases and J by 6 bases, with 14 bases between. This CDR3 has 15 residues. From germline, CDR1 is SGHNT and CDR2 YYREEE (reference sequence). CDR3 sequence: CASSLEPSHTDTQYF. The CDR3 DNA is TGTGCCAGCAGCTTGGAGCCTAGTCACACGGATACGCAGTATTTT.

This clone has just one count. The chain's CDR3 is CASSSAGLAGVEQFF. The DNA of the CDR3 is TGTGCCAGCAGCTCCGCGGGACTAGCGGGAGTTGAGCAGTTCTTC. J is TRBJ2-1 and V is TRBV7-3, with 14 positions matching TRBD2. Germline V gives CDR1 SGHTA, CDR2 FQGTGA. The CDR3 length is 15 residues. The V segment lost 4 bases and the J segment 9 bases; nucleotides outside the gene matches: 5.

This rearrangement joins TRBV4-1 to TRBJ1-1; tentative D call: TRBD1 (5 bases). Trimming pared 1 base from V and 0 bases from J, leaving 15 bases between. The CDR3 runs 17 residues. Germline CDR1 is MGHRA and CDR2 is YSYEKL. The CDR3, as DNA: TGCGCCAGCAGCCAAGGCCGACAGTCAACCCTGAACACTGAAGCTTTCTTT. Translation gives CASSQGRQSTLNTEAFF.

The gene calls are TRBV27 and TRBJ1-4; D unresolved. Germline CDR1 is MNHEY and CDR2 is SMNVEV (reference sequence). This CDR3 spans 13 amino acids. V lost 5 bases to trimming and J lost 7 bases, with 11 bases between them. The CDR3 here is CASSPSTGEKLFF. In DNA form, the CDR3 reads TGTGCCAGCAGTCCGTCGACGGGTGAAAAACTGTTTTTT.

This chain joins TRBV30 and TRBJ2-7; 7 nucleotides agree with TRBD2. V was pared by 2 bases and J by 2 bases, with 6 bases of the junction left unmatched. Germline V gene lookup returns CDR1 GTSNPN and CDR2 SVGIG (reference sequence). CDR3 size: 14 residues. DNA of the CDR3: TGTGCCTGGAGTATAGCTAGCGGTGCCTACGAGCAGTACTTC. It encodes CAWSIASGAYEQYF. The whole variable domain, remainder taken from reference TRBV30 and TRBJ2-7, is SQTIHQWPATLVQPVGSPLSLECTVEGTSNPNLYWYRQAAGRGLQLLFYSVGIGQISSEVPQNLSASRPQDRQFILSSKKLLLSDSGFYLCAWSIASGAYEQYFGPGTRLTVT.

The V call is TRBV5-1, the J call TRBJ1-5, with D unresolved. The CDR3 runs 13 residues. CDR1 is SGHRS and CDR2 is YFSETQ in the germline V gene. V lost 0 bases and J lost 5, with 6 bases in between. In nucleotides, the CDR3 is TGCGCCAGCAGCTTGGACCGCGATCAGCCCCAGCATTTT. Its protein product is CASSLDRDQPQHF.

This clone was recorded only once. The chain links TRBV9 to TRBJ2-1, with 9 positions matching TRBD2. Germline V gene lookup returns CDR1 SGDLS and CDR2 YYNGEE. V trimming: 1 base; J trimming: 9 bases; junction bases outside the gene matches: 17. The CDR3 extends over 18 amino acids. CDR3 nucleotide sequence: TGTGCCAGCAGCGTATTCCCTAGCGGGATGTATACATCAGGTGAGCAGTTCTTC. It is translated as CASSVFPSGMYTSGEQFF.

The CDR3 spells CASSFELAVQETQYF. CDR3 in DNA: TGTGCCAGCAGCTTTGAACTAGCAGTACAAGAGACCCAGTACTTC. The chain links TRBV7-2 to TRBJ2-5, with D tentatively TRBD2 (6 bases). V lost 3 bases to trimming and J lost 2 bases, with 13 bases between them. Germline V gene sequence: CDR1 SGHTA, CDR2 FQGNSA. This CDR3 comprises 15 residues.

The chain employs TRBV13 and TRBJ2-5; 13 bases match TRBD2. The junction had 10 bases not matched to a gene; V was cut back by 4 bases and J by 5 bases. The germline V gene encodes CDR1 PRHDT and CDR2 FYEKMQ (reference sequence). This CDR3 comprises 17 residues. The CDR3 DNA sequence: TGTGCCAGCAGCTCACATCCACTAGCGGGAGGGTGGGAGACCCAGTACTTC. Translation gives CASSSHPLAGGWETQYF.

V usage is TRBV5-8 and J usage is TRBJ2-1; 13 bases are a match to TRBD2. CDR1 is SGHTS and CDR2 is YDEGEE in the germline V gene. The CDR3 runs to 16 residues. With 7 bases clipped from V and 7 bases from J, the junction kept 11 bases outside the gene matches. The CDR3, as DNA: TGTGCCAGCGCTCATCGGACTAGCGGGAGTTCTAATGAGCAGTTCTTC. This sequence encodes CASAHRTSGSSNEQFF.

V is TRBV10-1 and J is TRBJ1-4; D uncertain. The length of the CDR3 is 14 residues. From germline, CDR1 is WNHNN and CDR2 SYGVQD (reference sequence). Trimming stripped 4 bases from V and 5 bases from J, with 11 bases between. CDR3: CASSAGRENEKLFF. Here the CDR3 DNA reads TGCGCCAGCAGTGCTGGCCGGGAGAATGAAAAACTGTTTTTT.

This rearrangement joins TRBV30 to TRBJ1-5; D ambiguous. The CDR3 totals 13 residues. V shed 1 base and J shed 11 bases, with 15 bases lying between them. Germline lookup yields CDR1 GTSNPN and CDR2 SVGIG (reference sequence). The DNA for the CDR3 is TGTGCCTGGAGTGAAAACCTGGGCTCAGCCCAGCATTTT. Encoded protein: CAWSENLGSAQHF.

This chain uses TRBV12-5 with TRBJ2-3; D not certain. Germline CDR1 reads LGHNT; CDR2 reads FRNRAP. The V end lost 6 bases, the J end lost 8 bases, and 9 bases lay between the germline ends. The length of the CDR3 is 11 residues. CDR3 nucleotide sequence: TGTGCTAGTGGCCAGACTGCTACGCAGTATTTT. Translated: CASGQTATQYF. The entire variable domain, with the rest obtained from reference TRBV12-5 and TRBJ2-3, is as follows: DARVTQTPRHKVTEMGQEVTMRCQPILGHNTVFWYRQTMMQGLELLAYFRNRAPLDDSGMPKDRFSAEMPDATLATLKIQPSEPRDSAVYFCASGQTATQYFGPGTRLTVL.

The chain joins TRBV5-6 to TRBJ1-2; 7 bases line up with TRBD1. The CDR3 covers 14 residues. The germline V gene has CDR1 SGHDT and CDR2 YYEEEE. V lost 3 bases and J lost 6; bases outside the gene matches: 8. The CDR3 is CASSSLYQGDGYTF. In DNA form, the CDR3 reads TGTGCCAGCAGCTCACTATACCAGGGGGATGGCTACACCTTC. The full variable domain, completed using reference TRBV5-6 and TRBJ1-2, is DAGVTQSPTHLIKTRGQQVTLRCSPKSGHDTVSWYQQALGQGPQFIFQYYEEEERQRGNFPDRFSGHQFPNYSSELNVNALLLGDSALYLCASSSLYQGDGYTFGSGTRLTVV.

This CDR3 is CASSSMDRGHTGELFF. CDR3 nucleotides: TGTGCCAGCAGTTCGATGGACAGGGGGCACACCGGGGAGCTGTTTTTT. The chain couples TRBV6-5 to TRBJ2-2, with 11 bases fitting TRBD1. J was trimmed by 3 bases and V by 4 bases; bases with no gene match: 4. The CDR3 contains 16 residues. The germline V gene has CDR1 MNHEY and CDR2 SVGAGI.

The rearrangement links TRBV9 to TRBJ2-2; D remains unclear. Trimming pared 0 bases from V and 6 bases from J, leaving 12 bases between. Per the germline V gene, CDR1 is SGDLS and CDR2 is YYNGEE. The CDR3 runs to 15 residues. The CDR3 is CASSVEIVEPGELFF. The CDR3 coding sequence is TGTGCCAGCAGCGTAGAAATCGTGGAGCCCGGGGAGCTGTTTTTT.

J is TRBJ2-2 and V is TRBV12-3 or TRBV12-4, with 10 bases aligning to TRBD2. Germline trimming cut 11 bases from V and 4 bases from J; bases unmatched to any gene: 4. The CDR3 runs to 13 residues. Here the CDR3 reads CAGKREGTGELFF. The DNA of the CDR3 is TGTGCCGGCAAGCGGGAGGGCACCGGGGAGCTGTTTTTT.

The rearrangement links TRBV11-1 to TRBJ1-1; 7 bases map to TRBD1. This CDR3 has 15 amino acids. Germline values: CDR1 SGHAT, CDR2 FQDESV (reference sequence). Trimming cost V 5 bases and J 5 bases; bases outside gene matches: 11. CDR3 nucleotide sequence: TGTGCCAGCAGCAAAGACGTCGCAGGGGGTACTGAAGCTTTCTTT. Translation gives CASSKDVAGGTEAFF. The variable domain in full, completed from reference TRBV11-1 and TRBJ1-1, reads EAEVAQSPRYKITEKSQAVAFWCDPISGHATLYWYRQILGQGPELLVQFQDESVVDDSQLPKDRFSAERLKGVDSTLKIQPAELGDSAMYLCASSKDVAGGTEAFFGQGTRLTVV.

The V gene is TRBV28, the J gene TRBJ2-7; perhaps TRBD2 as D (5 bases). The germline CDR1 and CDR2 sequences are MDHEN and SYDVKM. The CDR3 has 16 amino acids. The V end was cut by 7 bases, the J end by 2 bases, with 21 bases between. CDR3 amino acids: CASNGRLAEYTYEQYF. CDR3 DNA sequence: TGTGCCAGCAACGGTCGTCTAGCAGAATACACCTACGAGCAGTACTTC.